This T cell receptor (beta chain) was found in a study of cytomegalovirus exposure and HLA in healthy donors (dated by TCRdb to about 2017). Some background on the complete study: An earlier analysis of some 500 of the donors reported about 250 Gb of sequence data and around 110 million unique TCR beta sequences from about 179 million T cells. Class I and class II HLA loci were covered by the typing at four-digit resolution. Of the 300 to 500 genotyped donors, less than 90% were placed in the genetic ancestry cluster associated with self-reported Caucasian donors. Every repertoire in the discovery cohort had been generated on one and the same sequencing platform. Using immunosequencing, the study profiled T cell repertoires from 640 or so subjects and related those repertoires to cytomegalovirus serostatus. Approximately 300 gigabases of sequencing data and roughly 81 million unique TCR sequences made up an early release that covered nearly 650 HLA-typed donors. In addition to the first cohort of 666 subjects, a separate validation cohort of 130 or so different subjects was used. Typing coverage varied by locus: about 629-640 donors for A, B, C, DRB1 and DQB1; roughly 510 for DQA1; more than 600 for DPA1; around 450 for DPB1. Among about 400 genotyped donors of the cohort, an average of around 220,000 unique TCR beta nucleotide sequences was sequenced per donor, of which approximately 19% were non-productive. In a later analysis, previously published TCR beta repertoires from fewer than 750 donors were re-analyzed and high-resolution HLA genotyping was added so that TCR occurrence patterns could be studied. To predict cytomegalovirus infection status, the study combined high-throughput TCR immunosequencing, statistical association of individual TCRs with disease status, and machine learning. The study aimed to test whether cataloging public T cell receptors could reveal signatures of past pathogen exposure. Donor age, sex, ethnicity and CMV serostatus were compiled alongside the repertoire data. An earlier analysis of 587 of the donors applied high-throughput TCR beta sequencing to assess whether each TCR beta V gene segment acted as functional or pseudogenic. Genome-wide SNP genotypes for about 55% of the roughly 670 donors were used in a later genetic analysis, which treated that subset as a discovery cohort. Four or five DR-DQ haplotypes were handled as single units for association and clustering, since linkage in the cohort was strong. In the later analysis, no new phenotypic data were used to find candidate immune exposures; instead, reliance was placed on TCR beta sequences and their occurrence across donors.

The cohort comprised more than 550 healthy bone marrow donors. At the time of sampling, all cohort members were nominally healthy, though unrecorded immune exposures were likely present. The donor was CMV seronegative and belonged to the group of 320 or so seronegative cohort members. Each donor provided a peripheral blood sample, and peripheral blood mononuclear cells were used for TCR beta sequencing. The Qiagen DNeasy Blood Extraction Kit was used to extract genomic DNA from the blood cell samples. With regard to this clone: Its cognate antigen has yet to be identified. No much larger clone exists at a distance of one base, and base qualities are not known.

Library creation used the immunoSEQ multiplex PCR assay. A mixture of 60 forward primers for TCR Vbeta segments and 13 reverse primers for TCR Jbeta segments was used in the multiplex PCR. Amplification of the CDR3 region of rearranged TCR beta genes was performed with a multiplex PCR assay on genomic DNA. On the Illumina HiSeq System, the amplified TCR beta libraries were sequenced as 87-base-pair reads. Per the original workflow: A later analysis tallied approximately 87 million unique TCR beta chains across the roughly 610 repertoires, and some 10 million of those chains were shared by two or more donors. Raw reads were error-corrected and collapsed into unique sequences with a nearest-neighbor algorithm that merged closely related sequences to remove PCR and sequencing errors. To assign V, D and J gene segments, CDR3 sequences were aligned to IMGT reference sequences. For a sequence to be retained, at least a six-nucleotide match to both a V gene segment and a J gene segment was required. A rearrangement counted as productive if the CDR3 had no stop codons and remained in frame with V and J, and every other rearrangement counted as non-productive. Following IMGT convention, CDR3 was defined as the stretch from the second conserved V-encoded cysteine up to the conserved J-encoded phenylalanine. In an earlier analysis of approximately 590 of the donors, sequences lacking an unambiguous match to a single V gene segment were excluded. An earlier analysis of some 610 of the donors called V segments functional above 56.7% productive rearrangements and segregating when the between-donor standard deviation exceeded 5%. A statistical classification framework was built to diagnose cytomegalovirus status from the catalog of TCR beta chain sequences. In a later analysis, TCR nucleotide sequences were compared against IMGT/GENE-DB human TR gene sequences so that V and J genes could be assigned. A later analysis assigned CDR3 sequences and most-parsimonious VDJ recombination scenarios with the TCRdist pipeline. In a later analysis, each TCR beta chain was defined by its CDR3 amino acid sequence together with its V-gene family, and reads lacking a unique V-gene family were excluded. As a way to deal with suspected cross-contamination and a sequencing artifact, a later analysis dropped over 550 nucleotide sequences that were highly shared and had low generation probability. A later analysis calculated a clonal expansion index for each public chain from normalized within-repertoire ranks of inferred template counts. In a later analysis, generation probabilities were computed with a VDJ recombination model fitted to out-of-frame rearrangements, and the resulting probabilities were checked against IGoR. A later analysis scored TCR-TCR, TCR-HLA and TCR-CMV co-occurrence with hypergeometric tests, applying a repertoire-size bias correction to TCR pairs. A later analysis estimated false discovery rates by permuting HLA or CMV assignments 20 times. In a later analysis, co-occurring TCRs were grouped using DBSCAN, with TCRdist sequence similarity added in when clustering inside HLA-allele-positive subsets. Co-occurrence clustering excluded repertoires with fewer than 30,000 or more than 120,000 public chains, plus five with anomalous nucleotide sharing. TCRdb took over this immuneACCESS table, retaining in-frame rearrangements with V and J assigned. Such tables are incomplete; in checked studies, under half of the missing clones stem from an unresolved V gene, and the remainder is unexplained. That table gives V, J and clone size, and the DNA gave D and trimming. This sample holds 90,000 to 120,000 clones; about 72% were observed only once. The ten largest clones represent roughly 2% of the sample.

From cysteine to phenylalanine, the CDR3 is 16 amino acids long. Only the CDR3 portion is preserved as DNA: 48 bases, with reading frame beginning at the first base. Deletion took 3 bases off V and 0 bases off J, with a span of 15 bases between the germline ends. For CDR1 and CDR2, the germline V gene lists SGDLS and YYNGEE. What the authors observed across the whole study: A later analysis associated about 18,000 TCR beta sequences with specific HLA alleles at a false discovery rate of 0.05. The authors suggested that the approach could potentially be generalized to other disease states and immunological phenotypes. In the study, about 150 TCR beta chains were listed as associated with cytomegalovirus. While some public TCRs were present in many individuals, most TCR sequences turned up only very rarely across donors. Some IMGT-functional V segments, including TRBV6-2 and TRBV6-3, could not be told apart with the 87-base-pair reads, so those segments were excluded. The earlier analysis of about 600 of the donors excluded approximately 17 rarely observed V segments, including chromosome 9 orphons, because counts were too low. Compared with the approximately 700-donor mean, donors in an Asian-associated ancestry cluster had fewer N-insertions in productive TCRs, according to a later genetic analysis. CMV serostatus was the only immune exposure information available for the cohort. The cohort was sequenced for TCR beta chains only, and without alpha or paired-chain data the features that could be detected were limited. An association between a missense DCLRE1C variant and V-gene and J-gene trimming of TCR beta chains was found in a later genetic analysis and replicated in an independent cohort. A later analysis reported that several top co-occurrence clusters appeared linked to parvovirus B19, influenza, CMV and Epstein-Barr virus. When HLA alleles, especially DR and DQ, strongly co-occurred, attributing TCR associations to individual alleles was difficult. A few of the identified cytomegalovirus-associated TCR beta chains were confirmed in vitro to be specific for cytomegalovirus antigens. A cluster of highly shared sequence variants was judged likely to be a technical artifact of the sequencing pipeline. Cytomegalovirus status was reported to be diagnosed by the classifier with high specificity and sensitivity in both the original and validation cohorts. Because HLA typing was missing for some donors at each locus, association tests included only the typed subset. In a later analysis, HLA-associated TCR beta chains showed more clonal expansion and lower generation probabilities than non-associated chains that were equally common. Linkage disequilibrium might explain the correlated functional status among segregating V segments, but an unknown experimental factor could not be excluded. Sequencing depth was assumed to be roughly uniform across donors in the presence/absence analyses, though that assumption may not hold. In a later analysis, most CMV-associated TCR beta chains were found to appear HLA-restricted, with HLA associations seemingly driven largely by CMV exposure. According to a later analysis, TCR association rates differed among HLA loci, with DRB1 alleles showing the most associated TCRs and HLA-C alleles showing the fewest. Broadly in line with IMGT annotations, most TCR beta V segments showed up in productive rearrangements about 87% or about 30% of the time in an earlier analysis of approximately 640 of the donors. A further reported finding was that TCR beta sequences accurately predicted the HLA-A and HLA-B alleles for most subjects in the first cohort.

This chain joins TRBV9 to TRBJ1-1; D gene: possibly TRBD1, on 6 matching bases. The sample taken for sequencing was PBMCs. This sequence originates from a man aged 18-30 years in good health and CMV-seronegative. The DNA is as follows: TGTGCCAGCAGCGCGCCAGCGGGACACTTGAACACTGAAGCTTTCTTT. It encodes CASSAPAGHLNTEAFF.